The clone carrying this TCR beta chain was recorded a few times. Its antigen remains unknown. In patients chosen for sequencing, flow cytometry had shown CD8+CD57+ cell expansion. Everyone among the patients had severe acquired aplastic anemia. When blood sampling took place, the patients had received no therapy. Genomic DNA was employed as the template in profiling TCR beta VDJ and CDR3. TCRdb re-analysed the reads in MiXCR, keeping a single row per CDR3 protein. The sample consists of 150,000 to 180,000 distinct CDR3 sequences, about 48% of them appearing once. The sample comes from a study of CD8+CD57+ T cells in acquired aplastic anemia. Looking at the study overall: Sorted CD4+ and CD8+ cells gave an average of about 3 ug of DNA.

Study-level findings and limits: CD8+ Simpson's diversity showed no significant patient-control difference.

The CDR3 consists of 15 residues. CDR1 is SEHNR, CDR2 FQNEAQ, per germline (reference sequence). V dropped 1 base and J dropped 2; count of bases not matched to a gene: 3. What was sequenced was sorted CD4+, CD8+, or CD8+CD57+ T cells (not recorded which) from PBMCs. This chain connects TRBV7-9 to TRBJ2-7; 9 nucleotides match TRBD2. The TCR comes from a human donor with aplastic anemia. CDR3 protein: CASSLDPSGTYEQYF. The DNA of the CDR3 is TGTGCCAGCAGCTTAGACCCTAGCGGGACCTACGAGCAGTACTTC.